The clone carrying this TCR beta chain was seen a single time. The target antigen is unknown. Sequencing used immunoSEQ multiplex PCR; TCRdb keeps in-frame clones, though not all of them. The table records 100,000 to 120,000 clones, approximately 90% of them present only once. This sample is drawn from a study of T cell responses to AZD1222 COVID-19 vaccine. Study-level findings and limits: Just a handful of AZD1222 recipients were seropositive at baseline. Donors were chiefly white British, with a greater number of females, and clonal diversity was perhaps underestimated. There were repertoire samples only from the period after the peak T cell response. Nearly half of the spike-specific TCRs reportedly recognize variant regions that carry no mutations.

The CDR3 is 13 residues long. V was cut by 1 base and J by 2 bases, with 5 bases left in between. Germline CDR1 SGHTA, CDR2 FQGNSA. The sequencing used peripheral blood, collected on day 0 of MenACWY control vaccination. This chain links TRBV7-2 with TRBJ1-2; D remains ambiguous. The source of this sequence is an adult in good health. The CDR3 reads CASSLGTNYGYTF. As DNA, the CDR3 is TGTGCCAGCAGCTTAGGGACGAACTATGGCTACACCTTC.